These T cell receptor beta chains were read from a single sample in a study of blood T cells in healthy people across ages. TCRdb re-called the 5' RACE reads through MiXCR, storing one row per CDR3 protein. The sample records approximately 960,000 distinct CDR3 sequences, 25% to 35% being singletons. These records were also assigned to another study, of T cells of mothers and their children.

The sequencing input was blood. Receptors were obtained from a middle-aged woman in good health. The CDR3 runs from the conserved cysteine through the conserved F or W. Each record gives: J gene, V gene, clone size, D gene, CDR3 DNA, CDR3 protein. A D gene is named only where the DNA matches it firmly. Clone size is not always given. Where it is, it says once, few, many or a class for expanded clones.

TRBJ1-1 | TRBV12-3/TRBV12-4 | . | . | TGTGCCAGCAGTTTACATTTAAGGAGTCCGGGCACTGAAGCTTTCTTT | CASSLHLRSPGTEAFF
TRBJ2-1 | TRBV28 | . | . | TGTGCCAGCAATGCACCGGGACAAGGGGATGAGCAGTTCTTC | CASNAPGQGDEQFF
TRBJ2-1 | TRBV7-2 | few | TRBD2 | TGTGCCAGCAGCCCATGGACTAGCGAGGGCGGTAATGAGCAGTTCTTC | CASSPWTSEGGNEQFF
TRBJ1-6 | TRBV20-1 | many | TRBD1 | TGCAGTGCTAGACTCCGACAGGGGGCGGATTCACCCCTCCACTTT | CSARLRQGADSPLHF
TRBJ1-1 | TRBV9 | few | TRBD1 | TGTGCCAGCAGCCCCTGGACAGGGGGGAACACTGAAGCTTTCTTT | CASSPWTGGNTEAFF
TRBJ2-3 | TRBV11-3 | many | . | TGTGCCAGCCAGGGGATGAACACAGATACGCAGTATTTT | CASQGMNTDTQYF
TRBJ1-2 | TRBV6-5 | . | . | TGTGCCAGCAGTTCGGGACGGGGGATCTATGGCTACACCTTC | CASSSGRGIYGYTF
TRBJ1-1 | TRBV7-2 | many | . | TGTGCCAGCAGCAGCCACGGGACGGCTAACACTGAAGCTTTCTTT | CASSSHGTANTEAFF
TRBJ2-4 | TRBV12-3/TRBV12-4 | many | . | TGTGCCAGCAGTTTAGGGTCGGACATTCAGTACTTC | CASSLGSDIQYF
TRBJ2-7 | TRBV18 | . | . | TGTGCCAGCTCACCACTATTAGATTACGAGCAGTACTTC | CASSPLLDYEQYF
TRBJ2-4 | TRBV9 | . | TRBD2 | TGTGCCAGCAGCGTAGCTGGGGGGGGAAACATTCAGTACTTC | CASSVAGGGNIQYF
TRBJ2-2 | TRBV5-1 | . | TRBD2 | TGCGCCAGCAGACGCGGGGGATGGAACACCGGGGAGCTGTTTTTT | CASRRGGWNTGELFF
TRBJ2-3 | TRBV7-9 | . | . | TGTGCCAGCAGCTCCCTACAGGGTCAAGCAGATACGCAGTATTTT | CASSSLQGQADTQYF
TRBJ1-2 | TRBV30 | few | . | TGTGCCTGGACAGATCCTCTCTATGGCTACACCTTC | CAWTDPLYGYTF
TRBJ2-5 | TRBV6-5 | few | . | TGTGCCAGCAGTTACTCCGGTGCAGGGGCTGAGACCCAGTACTTC | CASSYSGAGAETQYF
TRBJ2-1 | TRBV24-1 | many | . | TGTGCCACCAGTGTGGGGCCCCGTCGAAGTGAGCAGTTCTTC | CATSVGPRRSEQFF
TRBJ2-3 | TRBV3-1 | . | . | TGTGCCAGCAGCCCCGAAGGGATTTACACAGATACGCAGTATTTT | CASSPEGIYTDTQYF
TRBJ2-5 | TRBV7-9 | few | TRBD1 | TGTGCCAGCAGCCATGTCCGGGACAGAGAAGAGACCCAGTACTTC | CASSHVRDREETQYF
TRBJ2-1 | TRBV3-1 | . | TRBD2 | TGTGCCAGCAGCCCGATTGCGGGGGGGCCCCGGAATGAGCAGTTCTTC | CASSPIAGGPRNEQFF
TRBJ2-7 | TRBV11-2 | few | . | TGTGCCAGCAGCTTAGATCGGGGGCCGGGGGAGCAGTACTTC | CASSLDRGPGEQYF
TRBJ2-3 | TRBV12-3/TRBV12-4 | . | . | TGTGCCAGCAGCCTAACCGCCTGGGATACGCAGTATTTT | CASSLTAWDTQYF
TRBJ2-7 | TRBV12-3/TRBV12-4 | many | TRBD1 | TGTGCCAGCAGTTTAGCCCCCAGGGACAGGGGTGGGCAGTACTTC | CASSLAPRDRGGQYF
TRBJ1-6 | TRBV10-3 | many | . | TGTGCCATCAGTGAGTCGGAGACCGCGTCTCGACCCCTCCACTTT | CAISESETASRPLHF
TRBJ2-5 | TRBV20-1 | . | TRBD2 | TGCAGTGCTAGAGATTGGCGTAGCGGGAGGGAGACCCAGTACTTC | CSARDWRSGRETQYF
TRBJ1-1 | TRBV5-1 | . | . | TGCGCCAGCAGCTACAACAGGGAGAACACTGAAGCTTTCTTT | CASSYNRENTEAFF
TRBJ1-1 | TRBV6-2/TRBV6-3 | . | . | TGTGCCAGCAGCACCGATTACGGGACCTTAGAAGCTTTCTTT | CASSTDYGTLEAFF
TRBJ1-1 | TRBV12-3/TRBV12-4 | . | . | TGTGCCAGCACCAAAACCCCGGGCGCTGAAGCTTTCTTT | CASTKTPGAEAFF
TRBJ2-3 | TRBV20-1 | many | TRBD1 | TGCAGTGCCCCGGACAGGGAAGGGGCTTACGGAGGGACGCAGTATTTT | CSAPDREGAYGGTQYF
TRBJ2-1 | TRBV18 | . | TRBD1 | TGTGCCTGCTCACCGGTACAGGGGTCCTACAATGAGCAGTTCTTC | CACSPVQGSYNEQFF
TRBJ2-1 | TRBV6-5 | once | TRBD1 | TGTGCCAGCAGTTACTCGATCGCCGGGACAGGGAGGAAAAATGAGCAGTTCTTC | CASSYSIAGTGRKNEQFF
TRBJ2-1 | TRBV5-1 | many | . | TGCGCCAGCAGCCTTGGGTTCTCGGGTGAGCAGTTCTTC | CASSLGFSGEQFF
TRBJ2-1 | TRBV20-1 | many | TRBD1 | TGCAGTGCTCAAAACCGGCAGGGGGCATCCAATGAGCAGTTCTTC | CSAQNRQGASNEQFF
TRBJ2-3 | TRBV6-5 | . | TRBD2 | TGTGCCAGCAGCCTCGGACTAGCGGGGGAGACAGATACGCAGTATTTT | CASSLGLAGETDTQYF
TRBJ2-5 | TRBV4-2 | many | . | TGTGCCAGCAGCCAAAGGAGAGCTCAAGAGACCCAGTACTTC | CASSQRRAQETQYF
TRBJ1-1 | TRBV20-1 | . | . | TGCAGTGCTAGAAAGACGTGGGGTCGAGAGACTGAAGCTTTCTTT | CSARKTWGRETEAFF
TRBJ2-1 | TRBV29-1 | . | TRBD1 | TGCAGCGTTGGAGGGGGCTACTCCTACAATGAGCAGTTCTTC | CSVGGGYSYNEQFF
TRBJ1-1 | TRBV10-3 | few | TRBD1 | TGTGCCTCCCGGACAGGTCTAGGTTCCACTGAAGCTTTCTTT | CASRTGLGSTEAFF
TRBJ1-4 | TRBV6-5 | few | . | TGTGCCACTGGACTCCGGGACGGAAATGAAAAACTGTTTTTT | CATGLRDGNEKLFF
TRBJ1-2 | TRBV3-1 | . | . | TGTGCCAGCAGCCAAAGGCAGAAAAACTATGGCTACACCTTC | CASSQRQKNYGYTF